Below, 30 T cell receptor beta chains from the same sample are listed, as sequenced in a study of blood T cell repertoires in COVID-19. The data were produced by immunoSEQ multiplex PCR, yet TCRdb's version contains in-frame clones alone and is incomplete. The repertoire holds over 150,000 clones, with about 80% as singletons. Sequenced sample: PBMCs or T cells enriched from blood (not recorded which). The receptors originated from a woman in her sixties or seventies who had recovered from COVID-19.

This chain joins TRBV7-8 and TRBJ2-7; D ambiguous. In germline, CDR1 is SGHVS, CDR2 FQNEAQ. The V gene lost 4 bases and the J gene lost 0 bases, with 13 bases spanning the gap. The CDR3 totals 15 residues. The CDR3 DNA reads as TGTGCCAGCAGCTCTATCTTGGGCGTCTCCTACGAGCAGTACTTC. It encodes CASSSILGVSYEQYF.

This clone was seen more than once but under ten times. The chain combines TRBV7-2 with TRBJ2-3; D call uncertain. The length of the CDR3 is 13 residues. Germline assignment: CDR1 SGHTA and CDR2 FQGNSA. Trimming stripped 2 bases from V and 5 bases from J, with 8 bases between. The CDR3 coding sequence is TGTGCCAGCAGCTTATTTCGTAGAGATACGCAGTATTTT. Its protein product is CASSLFRRDTQYF.

The gene calls are TRBV18 and TRBJ2-3; 11 nucleotides match TRBD2. From germline, CDR1 is KGHSH and CDR2 LQKENI. The CDR3 has 16 residues. After removal of 3 bases from V and 6 bases from J, the junction contained 8 bases not matched to a gene. The CDR3 is CASSPSTSGGPDTQYF. The CDR3 DNA sequence: TGTGCCAGCTCACCTTCAACTAGCGGGGGACCGGATACGCAGTATTTT. The complete variable domain, with remaining parts taken from reference TRBV18 and TRBJ2-3, reads NAGVMQNPRHLVRRRGQEARLRCSPMKGHSHVYWYRQLPEEGLKFMVYLQKENIIDESGMPKERFSAEFPKEGPSILRIQQVVRGDSAAYFCASSPSTSGGPDTQYFGPGTRLTVL.

This clone turned up a few times. This chain joins TRBV7-9 and TRBJ1-1, with D perhaps TRBD1 (5 bases). The germline V gene encodes CDR1 SEHNR and CDR2 FQNEAQ (reference sequence). With 5 bases removed from V and 1 base from J, the gap between germline ends came to 8 bases. The CDR3 contains 13 residues. The CDR3 DNA follows: TGTGCCAGCAGCCCAAGGGGGAACACTGAAGCTTTCTTT. It translates to CASSPRGNTEAFF.

The chain carries TRBV11-2 and TRBJ1-2, with 8 nucleotides matching TRBD1. The V gene end was trimmed by 4 bases and the J gene end by 2 bases; junction bases not matched to a gene: 12. Per the germline V gene, CDR1 is SGHAT and CDR2 is FQNNGV. There are 17 residues in the CDR3. DNA for the CDR3: TGTGCCAGCAGCTCTATTCCCCGGGCAGGGGGCAACTATGGCTACACCTTC. Residues: CASSSIPRAGGNYGYTF.

The chain joins TRBV7-3 to TRBJ2-1, with 12 bases fitting TRBD2. The CDR3 is made up of 14 amino acids. The V segment lost 4 bases and the J segment 8 bases; nucleotides outside the gene matches: 3. CDR1 is SGHTA and CDR2 is FQGTGA in the germline V gene. The CDR3 spells CASSSSGGAHEQFF. In DNA form, the CDR3 reads TGTGCCAGCAGCTCTAGCGGGGGGGCTCATGAGCAGTTCTTC. Full variable domain (outside the CDR3, taken from reference TRBV7-3 and TRBJ2-1): GAGVSQTPSNKVTEKGKYVELRCDPISGHTALYWYRQSLGQGPEFLIYFQGTGAADDSGLPNDRFFAVRPEGSVSTLKIQRTERGDSAVYLCASSSSGGAHEQFFGPGTRLTVL.

The chain couples TRBV6-5 to TRBJ2-7, with D tentatively TRBD2 (6 bases). V was pared by 8 bases and J by 3 bases, with 11 bases between. Germline V lookup: CDR1 MNHEY, CDR2 SVGAGI. This CDR3 has 12 residues. CDR3 DNA: TGTGCCAGCCGGAGCGGGCACTACGAGCAGTACTTC. Residues: CASRSGHYEQYF.

This sequence joins TRBV11-1 and TRBJ2-7; 11 nucleotides line up with TRBD1. Germline CDR1 reads SGHAT; CDR2 reads FQDESV (reference sequence). Trimming removed 4 bases from V and 6 bases from J; junction bases left unmatched: 8. The CDR3 is 15 amino acids. The CDR3 DNA reads TGTGCCAGCAGCTACCGGGACAGGGGGTCCGGCGAGCAGTACTTC. It codes for CASSYRDRGSGEQYF.

The chain uses TRBV5-1 and TRBJ1-6, with 10 bases fitting TRBD1. The CDR3 contains 18 residues. Germline V gene sequence: CDR1 SGHRS, CDR2 YFSETQ. Germline trimming cut 0 bases from V and 4 bases from J; bases unmatched to any gene: 7. The CDR3 sequence is CASSLEFGTGEYNSPLHF. The CDR3 DNA reads as TGCGCCAGCAGCTTGGAATTCGGGACAGGGGAATATAATTCACCCCTCCACTTT.

The J gene is TRBJ1-2, the V gene TRBV3-1 (or the pseudogene TRBV3-2), with 8 nucleotides matching TRBD1. The trim removed 2 bases at V and 5 bases at J, leaving 4 bases unmatched. The CDR3 loop spans 14 amino acids. Germline V CDR1 and CDR2: LGHDT, YNNKEL (reference sequence). CDR3 protein: CASSQIQGAYGYTF. The CDR3 DNA reads TGTGCCAGCAGCCAAATTCAGGGGGCATATGGCTACACCTTC.

The V gene is TRBV19, the J gene TRBJ2-5, with 9 nucleotides matching TRBD1. This CDR3 is 15 amino acids long. Trimming took 4 bases from V and 3 from J; bases not matched to a gene: 6. CDR1 LNHDA and CDR2 SQIVND come from the germline V gene (reference sequence). The CDR3 region has the DNA TGTGCCAGTAGTAAAATTAGGACAGGGGAAGAGACCCAGTACTTC. Its translation: CASSKIRTGEETQYF.

V and J are TRBV6-1 and TRBJ1-3; no clear D gene. This CDR3 contains 14 residues. V shed 0 bases and J shed 11 bases, with 14 bases lying between them. Germline V CDR1 and CDR2: MNHNS, SASEGT. The CDR3 loop is CASSEAAFGRAIYF. CDR3 bases: TGTGCCAGCAGTGAAGCTGCCTTTGGGAGGGCCATATATTTT.

The gene calls are TRBV24-1 and TRBJ1-2; possible D gene TRBD1, 5 bases. Looked up from germline, CDR1 is KGHDR and CDR2 is SFDVKD. The CDR3 runs to 14 residues. The ends were cut back, 1 base at V and 8 bases at J, with 13 bases in the middle. In nucleotides, the CDR3 is TGTGCCACCAGTGATTTTCGACAAGGACAAGGCTACACCTTC. It codes for CATSDFRQGQGYTF.

The chain uses TRBV29-1 and TRBJ2-4, with 8 bases aligning to TRBD1. The J segment lost 3 bases and the V segment lost 4 bases, leaving 11 bases of the junction unmatched. The CDR3 spans 16 residues. CDR1 SQVTM and CDR2 ANQGSEA come from the germline V gene. Written as DNA, the CDR3 is TGCAGCGTTGGGGCAGCAGGGGGCTCGGACAAAAACATTCAGTACTTC. It is translated as CSVGAAGGSDKNIQYF.

Note on this clone: The identical CDR3 is also encoded by other nucleotide sequences in the sample. This chain links TRBV29-1 with TRBJ2-1, with 9 bases lining up with TRBD1. V dropped 0 bases and J dropped 4; count of bases not matched to a gene: 4. In germline, CDR1 is SQVTM, CDR2 ANQGSEA. This CDR3 has 15 residues. CDR3 protein: CSVEDGGTGYNEQFF. The CDR3 nucleotides are TGCAGCGTTGAAGATGGGGGGACAGGGTACAATGAGCAGTTCTTC.

The J gene is TRBJ2-6, the V gene TRBV19; no reliable D call. This CDR3 comprises 15 residues. The V gene's germline CDR1 is LNHDA and CDR2 SQIVND (reference sequence). The V gene lost 2 bases and the J gene lost 0 bases, with 5 bases spanning the gap. This chain's CDR3 is CASSIQRSGANVLTF. In nucleotides, the CDR3 is TGTGCCAGTAGTATACAGCGCTCTGGGGCCAACGTCCTGACTTTC. Full variable domain (remainder filled in from reference TRBV19 and TRBJ2-6): DGGITQSPKYLFRKEGQNVTLSCEQNLNHDAMYWYRQDPGQGLRLIYYSQIVNDFQKGDIAEGYSVSREKKESFPLTVTSAQKNPTAFYLCASSIQRSGANVLTFGAGSRLTVL.

V and J are TRBV21-1 and TRBJ1-6; whether TRBD1, the table's D call, matches the DNA was not checked. TRBV21-1 is a pseudogene segment. This CDR3 region has 14 residues. CDR3 amino acids: CASSNQGKGSPLHF. CDR3 sequence (DNA): TGTGCCAGCAGCAACCAGGGAAAGGGCTCACCCCTCCACTTT.

The chain carries TRBV2 and TRBJ1-5, with a possible D match to TRBD1 (6 bases). The CDR3 is made up of 16 amino acids. The V end lost 0 bases, the J end lost 4 bases, and 13 bases lay between the germline ends. Germline V gene lookup returns CDR1 SNHLY and CDR2 FYNNEI. The CDR3 DNA is TGTGCCAGCAGTGAAGCCCGAGGGGGGGTAAATCAGCCCCAGCATTTT. Amino acids: CASSEARGGVNQPQHF.

The chain couples TRBV6-5 to TRBJ2-7; 8 nucleotides align to TRBD1. V was pared by 7 bases and J by 2 bases, with 4 bases of the junction left unmatched. Germline lookup yields CDR1 MNHEY and CDR2 SVGAGI. The CDR3 extends over 13 amino acids. The CDR3 reads CASTRTGTYEQYF. The DNA for the CDR3 is TGTGCCAGCACCAGGACAGGGACCTACGAGCAGTACTTC.

The gene calls are TRBV29-1 and TRBJ1-1; D uncertain. The CDR3 extends over 13 amino acids. Trimming cost V 6 bases and J 0 bases, with 11 bases left between them. Germline CDR1 SQVTM, CDR2 ANQGSEA. CDR3 bases: TGCAGCGTATCCGGGAGATTGAACACTGAAGCTTTCTTT. It is translated as CSVSGRLNTEAFF.

J is TRBJ2-5 and V is TRBV9, with 9 bases matching TRBD2. Trimming at V came to 0 bases and at J to 1 base, leaving 4 bases not matched to a gene. This CDR3 has 16 residues. Germline V gene data show CDR1 as SGDLS and CDR2 as YYNGEE. CDR3 in amino acids: CASSVDSGGPQETQYF. CDR3 bases: TGTGCCAGCAGCGTAGATAGCGGGGGACCCCAAGAGACCCAGTACTTC. Variable domain in full (rest from reference TRBV9 and TRBJ2-5): DSGVTQTPKHLITATGQRVTLRCSPRSGDLSVYWYQQSLDQGLQFLIQYYNGEERAKGNILERFSAQQFPDLHSELNLSSLELGDSALYFCASSVDSGGPQETQYFGPGTRLLVL.

The chain carries TRBV10-3 and TRBJ2-7; TRBD2 might be the D (6 bases). The germline V and J ends were trimmed by 7 bases and 1 base, with 14 bases remaining between them. Germline CDR1 and CDR2: ENHRY and SYGVKD. This CDR3 has 14 amino acids. The DNA for the CDR3 is TGTGCCATCAAGGACTACCCCGCATCCTACGAGCAGTACTTC. It codes for CAIKDYPASYEQYF.

V is TRBV10-3 and J is TRBJ1-1, with TRBD1 matching 7 bases. V gave up 10 bases and J gave up 0 bases; unmatched junction bases: 5. Per germline, CDR1 ENHRY and CDR2 SYGVKD. The CDR3 covers 13 residues. CDR3 in DNA: TGTGCCACGACCGGGACAGTGAACACTGAAGCTTTCTTT. The encoded protein is CATTGTVNTEAFF.

The chain carries TRBV5-4 and TRBJ2-7; 11 bases map to TRBD2. Germline trimming cut 4 bases from V and 3 bases from J; bases unmatched to any gene: 6. Germline-derived CDR1 and CDR2 are SGHNT and YYREEE (reference sequence). The CDR3 runs 15 residues. CDR3 coding DNA: TGTGCCAGCAGCGCTAGCGGGGGGTCGAGCTACGAGCAGTACTTC. It encodes CASSASGGSSYEQYF.

Only one count was recorded for this clone. The chain links TRBV18 to TRBJ1-1, with 7 bases that match TRBD1. The J segment lost 1 base and the V segment lost 6 bases, leaving 5 bases of the junction unmatched. The CDR3 runs 14 residues. Germline loops: CDR1 KGHSH, CDR2 LQKENI. CDR3 nucleotide sequence: TGTGCCAGCTCGGCCGGGACAGCGAACACTGAAGCTTTCTTT. It encodes CASSAGTANTEAFF.

The genes are TRBV18 and TRBJ1-1; D is perhaps TRBD1 (5 bases). The CDR3 contains 14 residues. V shed 3 bases and J shed 3 bases, with 11 bases lying between them. The germline V gene encodes CDR1 KGHSH and CDR2 LQKENI. CDR3 residues: CASSPFQGDTEAFF. DNA for the CDR3: TGTGCCAGCTCACCGTTTCAGGGCGACACTGAAGCTTTCTTT.

J is TRBJ1-2 and V is TRBV11-2; 11 bases map to TRBD1. In germline, CDR1 is SGHAT, CDR2 FQNNGV. This CDR3 region has 13 residues. After removal of 3 bases from V and 8 bases from J, the junction contained 2 bases not matched to a gene. CDR3: CASSLGQGVGYTF. The CDR3, as DNA: TGTGCCAGCAGCTTGGGACAGGGGGTAGGCTACACCTTC.

The V gene is TRBV5-1, the J gene TRBJ2-5; D might be TRBD2 (6 bases). With 4 bases removed from V and 1 base from J, the gap between germline ends came to 14 bases. The CDR3 length is 15 residues. The germline gives CDR1 SGHRS, CDR2 YFSETQ. The CDR3, as DNA: TGCGCCAGCAGCCCGGGAGCAGCAACCCAAGAGACCCAGTACTTC. This codes for CASSPGAATQETQYF.

This clone showed up just once. V gene TRBV6-2 or TRBV6-3 combines with J gene TRBJ2-1; 9 nucleotides line up with TRBD2. The CDR3 is 15 amino acids. The V gene's germline CDR1 is MNHEY and CDR2 SVGEGT. J was trimmed by 10 bases and V by 3 bases; bases with no gene match: 10. CDR3 coding DNA: TGTGCCAGCAGTTATCTTGGCGGGGGGGAGAAGGAGCAGTTCTTC. Protein product: CASSYLGGGEKEQFF.

This sequence joins TRBV2 and TRBJ2-5; TRBD2 matches 11 bases. The J segment lost 7 bases and the V segment lost 8 bases, leaving 9 bases of the junction unmatched. From germline, CDR1 is SNHLY and CDR2 FYNNEI. The CDR3 length is 14 residues. CDR3 in DNA: TGTGCCAGCTCCCTAGCGGGGGGAGGGGGGACCCAGTACTTC. Residues: CASSLAGGGGTQYF.